This T cell receptor beta chain emerged from a study of identical twins. The sample holds many counts of this clonotype. Its specificity is not known. Carrying unique molecular identifiers, the cDNA also gained a universal primer site through template switching. TCRdb itself ran the 5' RACE reads through MiXCR, one entry per CDR3 protein. This sample yields hundreds of thousands of distinct CDR3 sequences, of which roughly an eighth are seen a single time; 7.2% belongs to the top ten. Study conclusions and caveats: Some out-of-frame alpha sequences were shared by twins, and these showed excess low generation probability.

Donors were all healthy Caucasians. The data also belong to a second study, concerning yellow fever vaccine responses in identical twins. That report notes: In identical twins, vaccine T cell responses appeared partly shared and partly individual.

The source of this sequence is a woman aged 18-29 years in good health. Sequenced sample: CD8+ T cells sorted from blood.

The CDR3 DNA is TGTGCCAGCAGCAATTCGGAGACTAGCTTCAATGAGCAGTTCTTC. This sequence encodes CASSNSETSFNEQFF. The V and J genes are TRBV7-9 and TRBJ2-1, with 7 nucleotides matching TRBD2. The junction had 10 bases not matched to a gene; V was cut back by 5 bases and J by 6 bases. Germline V gives CDR1 SEHNR, CDR2 FQNEAQ (reference sequence). The CDR3 sequence is 15 residues long.